These 12 T cell receptor beta chains originate from one sample sequenced in a study of blood T cell repertoires in COVID-19. TCRdb's table, derived via immunoSEQ multiplex PCR, lists solely in-frame clones and lacks some. The table has tens of thousands of clones, over 75% seen once. Sequences were obtained from peripheral blood. All receptors derive from a man aged 50 or older with active COVID-19.

CDR3 region: CASRGAGTDTQYF. CDR3 in DNA: TGTGCCAGCCGGGGGGCAGGCACAGATACGCAGTATTTT. This rearrangement joins TRBV18 to TRBJ2-3, with TRBD2 as a possible D gene (7 bases). The CDR3 consists of 13 residues. Germline V gene sequence: CDR1 KGHSH, CDR2 LQKENI. Deletions cut 8 bases from V and 1 base from J, with 10 bases between.

This chain uses TRBV11-2 with TRBJ1-1; D perhaps matches TRBD1 (6 bases). The CDR3 has 13 amino acids. V was pared by 5 bases and J by 1 base, with 8 bases between. CDR1 is SGHAT and CDR2 is FQNNGV in the germline V gene. The CDR3 protein is CASSTQGNTEAFF. For the CDR3, the DNA is TGTGCCAGCAGCACACAGGGGAACACTGAAGCTTTCTTT.

The chain employs TRBV5-4 and TRBJ2-1, with a possible D match to TRBD2 (6 bases). The CDR3 contains 16 residues. Germline-derived CDR1 and CDR2 are SGHNT and YYREEE (reference sequence). Trimming removed 4 bases at V and 3 bases at J, with 17 bases between. CDR3 loop: CASSPGGIADYNEQFF. The CDR3, as DNA: TGTGCCAGCAGCCCCGGAGGGATAGCGGACTACAATGAGCAGTTCTTC.

The count of this clone is one. This chain uses TRBV15 with TRBJ2-1; D unresolved. The V end was cut by 0 bases, the J end by 4 bases, with 10 bases between. Germline V gene data show CDR1 as LNHNV and CDR2 as YYDKDF (reference sequence). The CDR3 has 15 residues. Here the CDR3 DNA reads TGTGCCACCAGCAGAGATCTAAACCAATACAATGAGCAGTTCTTC. Its translation is CATSRDLNQYNEQFF.

V usage is TRBV5-5 and J usage is TRBJ1-5; D is uncertain. V dropped 2 bases and J dropped 7 bases, with 10 bases sitting between them. The CDR3 runs 13 residues. Germline V lookup: CDR1 SGHKS, CDR2 YYEKEE (reference sequence). For the CDR3, the DNA is TGTGCCAGCAGCTTCCAGTCCGGGCAGCCCCAGCATTTT. As protein: CASSFQSGQPQHF.

The genes are TRBV10-2 and TRBJ2-2; perhaps TRBD2 as D (6 bases). V was pared by 6 bases and J by 4 bases, with 9 bases between. The CDR3 is 13 residues long. Per germline, CDR1 WSHSY and CDR2 SAAADI. CDR3 in amino acids: CASRGLSTGELFF. CDR3 coding DNA: TGCGCCAGCAGGGGACTTTCCACCGGGGAGCTGTTTTTT.

The chain has TRBV19 and TRBJ1-5; D is uncertain. V was shortened by 7 bases and J by 2 bases, with 18 bases between the two germline ends. The CDR3 consists of 16 residues. Looked up from germline, CDR1 is LNHDA and CDR2 is SQIVND (reference sequence). CDR3 protein: CASTLSGRRGNQPQHF. The CDR3 region has the DNA TGTGCCAGTACCCTCAGCGGGCGGAGGGGCAATCAGCCCCAGCATTTT.

The rearrangement uses TRBV11-3 and TRBJ2-3; possibly TRBD1 for D (6 bases). Germline CDR1 is SGHNT and CDR2 is YENEEA. The CDR3 runs 14 residues. Trimming removed 2 bases from V and 4 bases from J, with 10 bases in between. The CDR3 DNA reads TGTGCCAGCAGCTTAACTAGGGGGTCAGATACGCAGTATTTT. It encodes CASSLTRGSDTQYF.

The chain uses TRBV7-9 and TRBJ1-4, with 7 bases identical to TRBD1. The junction had 4 bases not matched to a gene; V was cut back by 5 bases and J by 7 bases. The CDR3 covers 13 residues. Germline V gives CDR1 SEHNR, CDR2 FQNEAQ (reference sequence). The CDR3 here is CASSETGFEKLFF. CDR3 sequence (DNA): TGTGCCAGCAGCGAGACAGGGTTTGAAAAACTGTTTTTT.

The V gene is TRBV7-9, the J gene TRBJ2-3, with TRBD2 identical over 7 bases. Looked up from germline, CDR1 is SEHNR and CDR2 is FQNEAQ (reference sequence). J lost 0 bases, V lost 5 bases, and 11 bases had no gene match. The length of the CDR3 is 17 residues. CDR3 in amino acids: CASSRTASGTSTDTQYF. The CDR3 region has the DNA TGTGCCAGCAGCCGCACCGCAAGCGGGACTAGCACAGATACGCAGTATTTT.

The genes are TRBV14 and TRBJ1-1, with D perhaps TRBD1 (6 bases). CDR3 length: 14 residues. Germline V gives CDR1 SGHDN, CDR2 FVKESK. V was pared by 5 bases and J by 1 base, with 11 bases between. The CDR3 loop is CASSSRGGNTEAFF. The CDR3 DNA is TGTGCCAGCAGCTCAAGGGGGGGGAACACTGAAGCTTTCTTT.

This chain joins TRBV9 and TRBJ2-1; no definite D call. V shed 0 bases and J shed 9 bases, with 7 bases lying between them. The length of the CDR3 is 12 residues. The germline V gene has CDR1 SGDLS and CDR2 YYNGEE. In nucleotides, the CDR3 is TGTGCCAGCAGCGTAGATTCCGGTGAGCAGTTCTTC. Its translation: CASSVDSGEQFF.